Below are 20 T cell receptor beta chains sequenced from a single sample in a study of T cell changes during pregnancy in multiple sclerosis. TCRdb keeps only in-frame clones here, not all; method: immunoSEQ multiplex PCR. The data contain tens of thousands of clones, around 92% of them singletons. The starting material was CD4+ T cells from peripheral blood mononuclear cells, obtained in the third trimester of pregnancy. The receptors originated from a female donor with multiple sclerosis, enrolled in a pregnancy study.

V is TRBV28 and J is TRBJ2-7, with 8 bases matching TRBD1. The germline V gene encodes CDR1 MDHEN and CDR2 SYDVKM. The V gene end was trimmed by 6 bases and the J gene end by 3 bases; junction bases not matched to a gene: 7. This CDR3 is built from 14 residues. The CDR3 spells CASSTGQGGYEQYF. The CDR3 bases are TGTGCCAGCAGCACCGGACAGGGCGGCTACGAGCAGTACTTC.

V is TRBV29-1 and J is TRBJ2-2; the D is unclear. V was cut by 5 bases and J by 6 bases, with 7 bases left in between. Per germline, CDR1 SQVTM and CDR2 ANQGSEA. This CDR3 is built from 11 residues. The CDR3 loop reads CSVSVSGELFF. CDR3 in DNA: TGCAGCGTTTCCGTGTCCGGGGAGCTGTTTTTT.

Written as DNA, the CDR3 is TGTGCCAGCTCACCCGGACTAGGTGCTGAGCAGTTCTTC. Its translation: CASSPGLGAEQFF. The V call is TRBV18, the J call TRBJ2-1; 7 bases line up with TRBD2. After removal of 3 bases from V and 9 bases from J, the junction contained 5 bases not matched to a gene. The CDR3 loop spans 13 amino acids. CDR1 and CDR2 (germline): KGHSH, LQKENI. The full variable domain, rest sourced from reference TRBV18 and TRBJ2-1, is NAGVMQNPRHLVRRRGQEARLRCSPMKGHSHVYWYRQLPEEGLKFMVYLQKENIIDESGMPKERFSAEFPKEGPSILRIQQVVRGDSAAYFCASSPGLGAEQFFGPGTRLTVL.

This clone has only one observation. The chain recombines TRBV19 with TRBJ1-1, with D possibly matching TRBD1 (5 bases). Germline V gene lookup returns CDR1 LNHDA and CDR2 SQIVND (reference sequence). V dropped 6 bases and J dropped 1 base, with 9 bases sitting between them. There are 13 residues in the CDR3. The CDR3 loop is CASRGHPNTEAFF. The CDR3 DNA follows: TGTGCCAGTAGGGGGCATCCGAACACTGAAGCTTTCTTT.

The V and J genes are TRBV19 and TRBJ1-5; D remains ambiguous. This CDR3 is 14 amino acids long. The V end lost 3 bases, the J end lost 1 base, and 7 bases lay between the germline ends. Germline V gene data show CDR1 as LNHDA and CDR2 as SQIVND (reference sequence). Here the CDR3 reads CASSISWSNQPQHF. The DNA for the CDR3 is TGTGCCAGTAGTATTAGTTGGAGCAATCAGCCCCAGCATTTT.

The CDR3, as DNA: TGTGCCAGCAGTTTGACTAGCGGGAGGTACAATGAGCAGTTCTTC. The encoded protein is CASSLTSGRYNEQFF. This chain uses TRBV28 with TRBJ2-1; 13 nucleotides agree with TRBD2. This CDR3 has 15 amino acids. Trimming took 3 bases from V and 4 from J; bases not matched to a gene: 0. The V gene's germline CDR1 is MDHEN and CDR2 SYDVKM.

This chain uses TRBV18 with TRBJ2-5, with 8 bases lining up with TRBD1. This CDR3 has 14 residues. The trim removed 2 bases at V and 7 bases at J, leaving 6 bases unmatched. CDR1 KGHSH and CDR2 LQKENI come from the germline V gene. This CDR3 reads CASSPDRGFVTQYF. CDR3 nucleotide sequence: TGTGCCAGCTCACCAGACAGGGGTTTCGTGACCCAGTACTTC.

This clone showed up just once. The chain recombines TRBV15 with TRBJ2-2; no clear D. Germline loops: CDR1 LNHNV, CDR2 YYDKDF (reference sequence). This CDR3 region has 15 residues. V was cut by 0 bases and J by 5 bases, with 10 bases left in between. The CDR3 DNA reads TGTGCCACCAGCAGAGACCGGGTTAGGACCGGGGAGCTGTTTTTT. Translated: CATSRDRVRTGELFF.

This chain connects TRBV19 to TRBJ1-1, with a tentative D call TRBD1 (5 bases). Trimming left V 0 bases short and J 11 bases short, with 13 bases between. Germline V gene data show CDR1 as LNHDA and CDR2 as SQIVND (reference sequence). This CDR3 spans 13 amino acids. CDR3 amino acids: CASSIDGAGSAFF. DNA for the CDR3: TGTGCCAGTAGTATAGATGGGGCGGGGAGCGCTTTCTTT. The full variable domain, rest sourced from reference TRBV19 and TRBJ1-1, is DGGITQSPKYLFRKEGQNVTLSCEQNLNHDAMYWYRQDPGQGLRLIYYSQIVNDFQKGDIAEGYSVSREKKESFPLTVTSAQKNPTAFYLCASSIDGAGSAFFGQGTRLTVV.

V gene TRBV19 combines with J gene TRBJ1-2; D call uncertain. The CDR3 totals 10 residues. CDR1 is LNHDA, CDR2 SQIVND, per germline (reference sequence). V was shortened by 5 bases and J by 5 bases, with 3 bases between the two germline ends. The CDR3 here is CASSPYGYTF. For the CDR3, the DNA is TGTGCCAGTAGTCCGTATGGCTACACCTTC.

The rearrangement joins TRBV5-4 to TRBJ2-5; possible D gene TRBD1, 6 bases. The V end was cut by 2 bases, the J end by 5 bases, with 10 bases between. The CDR3 length is 13 residues. Germline lookup yields CDR1 SGHNT and CDR2 YYREEE (reference sequence). The CDR3, as DNA: TGTGCCAGCAGCTTAAGGGGGTGGGAGACCCAGTACTTC. It specifies CASSLRGWETQYF.

The chain recombines TRBV11-3 with TRBJ2-5; 13 nucleotides agree with TRBD2. This CDR3 has 17 amino acids. Germline values: CDR1 SGHNT, CDR2 YENEEA. Trimming removed 1 base from V and 5 bases from J; junction bases left unmatched: 7. CDR3 nucleotides: TGTGCCAGCAGCTTAGGCACTAGCGGGAGGGGACGCGAGACCCAGTACTTC. Amino acid sequence: CASSLGTSGRGRETQYF.

The rearrangement links TRBV28 to TRBJ1-5; maybe TRBD1 (5 bases). The CDR3 extends over 17 amino acids. V lost 8 bases and J lost 0, with 20 bases in between. Germline V gene lookup returns CDR1 MDHEN and CDR2 SYDVKM. The CDR3 reads CASHLGRTLSSNQPQHF. The CDR3, as DNA: TGTGCCAGCCACCTCGGGAGGACACTCTCTAGCAATCAGCCCCAGCATTTT.

V and J are TRBV7-2 and TRBJ1-5, with 9 bases that match TRBD1. This CDR3 spans 14 amino acids. Germline loops: CDR1 SGHTA, CDR2 FQGNSA. The ends lost 5 bases at V and 7 bases at J; junction bases unmatched: 6. This chain's CDR3 is CASSPRTGDQPQHF. For the CDR3, the DNA is TGTGCCAGCAGCCCCAGGACAGGGGACCAGCCCCAGCATTTT.

The J gene is TRBJ2-1, the V gene TRBV6-5; 10 bases fit TRBD1. Per germline, CDR1 MNHEY and CDR2 SVGAGI. Trimming cost V 6 bases and J 2 bases; bases outside gene matches: 4. The length of the CDR3 is 15 residues. Here the CDR3 DNA reads TGTGCCAGCAGCGCGACAGGGGGCCCCTACAATGAGCAGTTCTTC. It encodes CASSATGGPYNEQFF.

The chain carries TRBV12-5 and TRBJ2-1, with TRBD1 identical over 8 bases. V was pared by 0 bases and J by 1 base, with 17 bases of the junction left unmatched. The CDR3 sequence is 21 residues long. CDR1 and CDR2 from the germline V gene are LGHNT and FRNRAP. CDR3 protein: CASGLVGGTGLPLGSYNEQFF. The CDR3 DNA is TGTGCTAGTGGTTTGGTAGGCGGGACAGGTCTACCTTTGGGTTCCTACAATGAGCAGTTCTTC.

This chain links TRBV6-1 with TRBJ1-5; D not resolved. CDR3 length: 13 amino acids. CDR1 and CDR2 from the germline V gene are MNHNS and SASEGT. V shed 4 bases and J shed 8 bases, with 12 bases lying between them. DNA for the CDR3: TGTGCCAGCAGTGTACTCATACCGGAGCCCCAGCATTTT. It yields the protein CASSVLIPEPQHF.

The table lists this clone with a count of one. The V gene is TRBV5-6, the J gene TRBJ2-3; 9 bases line up with TRBD2. V was pared by 5 bases and J by 4 bases, with 17 bases of the junction left unmatched. Germline loops: CDR1 SGHDT, CDR2 YYEEEE. This CDR3 has 18 amino acids. DNA for the CDR3: TGTGCCAGCAGTCGCGGACTAGCGACTCGGGAGGAAGCAGATACGCAGTATTTT. Translation gives CASSRGLATREEADTQYF.

This chain joins TRBV4-1 and TRBJ1-3; D remains unclear. The CDR3 extends over 13 amino acids. The germline V gene has CDR1 MGHRA and CDR2 YSYEKL. The V and J ends lost 3 bases and 8 bases respectively, with 11 bases between them. The CDR3 sequence: CASSQTLRDTIYF. CDR3 coding DNA: TGCGCCAGCAGCCAGACTTTACGGGACACCATATATTTT.

V is TRBV28 and J is TRBJ2-6, with 7 bases lining up with TRBD2. In germline, CDR1 is MDHEN, CDR2 SYDVKM. V lost 5 bases and J lost 0; bases outside the gene matches: 10. This CDR3 has 18 amino acids. CDR3 amino acids: CASSQGDYYFSGANVLTF. The CDR3 nucleotides are TGTGCCAGCAGTCAAGGGGACTACTACTTCTCTGGGGCCAACGTCCTGACTTTC.